The clone carrying this T cell receptor beta chain has just a few counts. The data were obtained in a study of shared clonotypes between healthy human individuals. Libraries were prepared by immunoSEQ multiplex PCR; TCRdb keeps only in-frame clonotypes and omits some of them. The sample carries about 1 million clones, under 80% recorded once. Germline V lookup: CDR1 LGHNT, CDR2 FRNRAP. V was pared by 6 bases and J by 7 bases, with 15 bases between. CDR3 length: 13 amino acids. Sequencing was carried out using memory CD4+ T cells sorted from blood. Subset meaning: CD45RA-negative fraction. V usage is TRBV12-5 and J usage is TRBJ1-2, with D possibly matching TRBD1 (5 bases). This receptor was taken from a man aged 18-30 years in good health. The CDR3 DNA is TGTGCTAGTGGCACGGGGGGGTTCTCTGGCTACACCTTC. Its protein is CASGTGGFSGYTF.